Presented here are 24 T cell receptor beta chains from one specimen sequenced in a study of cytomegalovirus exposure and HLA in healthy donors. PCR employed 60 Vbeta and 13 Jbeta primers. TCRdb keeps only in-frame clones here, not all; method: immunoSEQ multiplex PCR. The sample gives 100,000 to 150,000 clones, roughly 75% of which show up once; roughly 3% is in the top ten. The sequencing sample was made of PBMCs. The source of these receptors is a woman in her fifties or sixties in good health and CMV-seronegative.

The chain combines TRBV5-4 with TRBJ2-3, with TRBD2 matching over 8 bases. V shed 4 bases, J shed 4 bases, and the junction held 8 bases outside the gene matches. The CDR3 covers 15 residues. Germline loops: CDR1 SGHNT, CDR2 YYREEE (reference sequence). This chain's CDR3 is CASSLREGGADTQYF. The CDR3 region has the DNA TGTGCCAGCAGCCTCCGGGAGGGGGGGGCAGATACGCAGTATTTT. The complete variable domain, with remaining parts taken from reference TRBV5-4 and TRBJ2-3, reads ETGVTQSPTHLIKTRGQQVTLRCSSQSGHNTVSWYQQALGQGPQFIFQYYREEENGRGNFPPRFSGLQFPNYSSELNVNALELDDSALYLCASSLREGGADTQYFGPGTRLTVL.

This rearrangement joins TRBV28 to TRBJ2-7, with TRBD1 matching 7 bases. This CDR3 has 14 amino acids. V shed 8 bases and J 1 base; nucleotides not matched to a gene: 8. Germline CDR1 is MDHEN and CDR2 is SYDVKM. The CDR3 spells CASRRGGMSYEQYF. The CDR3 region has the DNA TGTGCCAGCCGGAGAGGGGGCATGTCCTACGAGCAGTACTTC.

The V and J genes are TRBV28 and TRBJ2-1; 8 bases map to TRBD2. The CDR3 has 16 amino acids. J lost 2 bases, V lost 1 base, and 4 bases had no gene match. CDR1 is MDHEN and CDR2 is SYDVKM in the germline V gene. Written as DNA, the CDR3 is TGTGCCAGCAGTTTATACCGGGAGGGCCCCTACAATGAGCAGTTCTTC. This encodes CASSLYREGPYNEQFF.

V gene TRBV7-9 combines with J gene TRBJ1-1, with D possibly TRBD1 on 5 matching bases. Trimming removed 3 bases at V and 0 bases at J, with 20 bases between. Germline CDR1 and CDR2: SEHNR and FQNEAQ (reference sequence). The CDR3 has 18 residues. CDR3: CASSFNFYGAGMNTEAFF. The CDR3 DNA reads TGTGCCAGCAGCTTTAATTTCTATGGGGCCGGCATGAACACTGAAGCTTTCTTT.

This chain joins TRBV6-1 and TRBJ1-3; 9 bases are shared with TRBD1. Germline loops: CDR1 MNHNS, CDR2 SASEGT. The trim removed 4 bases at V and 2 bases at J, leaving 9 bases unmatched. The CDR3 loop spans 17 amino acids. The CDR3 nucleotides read TGTGCCAGCAGTGGACCGGGACAGGGTAACGCTGGAAACACCATATATTTT. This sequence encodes CASSGPGQGNAGNTIYF.

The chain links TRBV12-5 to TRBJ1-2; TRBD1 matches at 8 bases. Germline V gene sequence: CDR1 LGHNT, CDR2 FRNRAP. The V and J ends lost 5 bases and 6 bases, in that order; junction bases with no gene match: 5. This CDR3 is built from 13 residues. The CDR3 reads CASGNRTGNGYTF. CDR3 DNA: TGTGCTAGTGGTAACCGGACAGGGAATGGCTACACCTTC.

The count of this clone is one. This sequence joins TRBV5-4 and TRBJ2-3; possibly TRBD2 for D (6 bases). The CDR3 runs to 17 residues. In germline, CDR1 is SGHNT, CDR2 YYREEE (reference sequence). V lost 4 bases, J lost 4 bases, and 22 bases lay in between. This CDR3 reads CASSRTGLSSAADTQYF. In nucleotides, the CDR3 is TGTGCCAGCAGCCGTACGGGACTCAGCAGTGCCGCAGATACGCAGTATTTT. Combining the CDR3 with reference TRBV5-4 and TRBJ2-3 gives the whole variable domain ETGVTQSPTHLIKTRGQQVTLRCSSQSGHNTVSWYQQALGQGPQFIFQYYREEENGRGNFPPRFSGLQFPNYSSELNVNALELDDSALYLCASSRTGLSSAADTQYFGPGTRLTVL.

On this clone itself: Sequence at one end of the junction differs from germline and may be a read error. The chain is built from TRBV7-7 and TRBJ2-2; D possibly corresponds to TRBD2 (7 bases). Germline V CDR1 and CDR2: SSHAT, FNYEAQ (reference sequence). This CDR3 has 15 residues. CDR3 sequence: CASSLGGRGSGELFF. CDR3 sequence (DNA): TGTGCTAGCAGCTTAGGGGGACGCGGGAGCGGGGAGCTGTTTTTT.

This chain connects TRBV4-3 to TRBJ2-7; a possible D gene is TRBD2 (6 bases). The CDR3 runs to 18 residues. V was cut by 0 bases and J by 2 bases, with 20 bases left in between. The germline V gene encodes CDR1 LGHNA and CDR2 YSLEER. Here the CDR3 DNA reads TGCGCCAGCAGCCAAGATCGCCGTAGGGGACTCCCCCCCTACGAGCAGTACTTC. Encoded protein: CASSQDRRRGLPPYEQYF.

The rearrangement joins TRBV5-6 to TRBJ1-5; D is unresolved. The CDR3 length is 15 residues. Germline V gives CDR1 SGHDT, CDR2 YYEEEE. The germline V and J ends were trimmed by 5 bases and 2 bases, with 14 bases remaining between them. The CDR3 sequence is CASSRTGLGNQPQHF. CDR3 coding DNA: TGTGCCAGCAGTCGGACGGGATTGGGCAATCAGCCCCAGCATTTT.

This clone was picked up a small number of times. The CDR3 loop is CASSHGRGSSYEQYF. The CDR3 DNA sequence: TGCGCCAGCAGCCACGGTCGCGGGAGCTCCTACGAGCAGTACTTC. The gene calls are TRBV4-1 and TRBJ2-7; the match to TRBD2 covers 7 bases. J was trimmed by 0 bases and V by 3 bases; bases with no gene match: 5. This CDR3 spans 15 amino acids. Germline V gene lookup returns CDR1 MGHRA and CDR2 YSYEKL.

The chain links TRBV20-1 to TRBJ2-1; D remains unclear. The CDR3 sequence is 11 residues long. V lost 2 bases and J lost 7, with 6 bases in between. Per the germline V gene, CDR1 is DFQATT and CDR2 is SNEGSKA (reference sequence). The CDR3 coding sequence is TGCAGTGCTAGAATCAGTAATGAGCAGTTCTTC. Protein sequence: CSARISNEQFF.

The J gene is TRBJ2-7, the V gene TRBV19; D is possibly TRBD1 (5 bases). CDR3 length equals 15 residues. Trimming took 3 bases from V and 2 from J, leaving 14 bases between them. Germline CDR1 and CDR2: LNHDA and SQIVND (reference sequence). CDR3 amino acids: CASSIRGQGAYEQYF. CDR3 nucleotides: TGTGCCAGTAGTATCAGAGGCCAGGGCGCCTACGAGCAGTACTTC.

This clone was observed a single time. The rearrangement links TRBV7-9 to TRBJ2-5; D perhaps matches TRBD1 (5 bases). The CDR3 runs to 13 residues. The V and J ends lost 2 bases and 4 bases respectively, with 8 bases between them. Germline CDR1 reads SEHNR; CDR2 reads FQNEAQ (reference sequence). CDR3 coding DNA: TGTGCCAGCAGCTTAAGCCAGGGAGAGACCCAGTACTTC. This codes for CASSLSQGETQYF.

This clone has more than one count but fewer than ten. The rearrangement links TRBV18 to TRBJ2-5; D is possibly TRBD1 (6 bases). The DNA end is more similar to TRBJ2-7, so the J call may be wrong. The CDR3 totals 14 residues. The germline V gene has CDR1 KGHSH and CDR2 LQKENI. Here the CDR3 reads CASSPNRAPYEQYF. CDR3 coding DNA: TGTGCCAGCTCACCAAACAGGGCACCTTACGAGCAGTACTTC.

CDR3 in amino acids: CASRSGDRGRSGYTF. The CDR3 coding sequence is TGTGCCAGCAGATCGGGGGACAGGGGGCGGTCAGGCTACACCTTC. The rearrangement uses TRBV27 and TRBJ1-2; 12 bases are a match to TRBD1. V was pared by 6 bases and J by 8 bases, with 10 bases of the junction left unmatched. The CDR3 totals 15 residues. Germline CDR1 and CDR2: MNHEY and SMNVEV (reference sequence).

CDR3 sequence: CASSSNPQPNEQFF. The CDR3 coding sequence is TGTGCCAGCAGCTCCAACCCACAACCCAATGAGCAGTTCTTC. The chain recombines TRBV7-9 with TRBJ2-1, with no clear D. Germline CDR1 SEHNR, CDR2 FQNEAQ (reference sequence). The CDR3 has 14 residues. The V end lost 4 bases, the J end lost 6 bases, and 13 bases lay between the germline ends.

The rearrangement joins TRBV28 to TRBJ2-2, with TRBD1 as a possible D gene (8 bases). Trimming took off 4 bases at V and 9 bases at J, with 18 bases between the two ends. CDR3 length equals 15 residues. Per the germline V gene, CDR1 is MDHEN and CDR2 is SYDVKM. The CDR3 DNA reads TGTGCCAGCAGTTACCTTGACAGGGGAGGGAGGGAGCTGTTTTTT. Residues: CASSYLDRGGRELFF.

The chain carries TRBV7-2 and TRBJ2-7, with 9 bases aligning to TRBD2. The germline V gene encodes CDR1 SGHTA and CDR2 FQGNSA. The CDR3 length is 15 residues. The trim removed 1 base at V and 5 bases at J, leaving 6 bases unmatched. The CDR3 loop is CASSLVAGVIDEQYF. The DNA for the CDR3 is TGTGCCAGCAGCTTAGTAGCGGGAGTGATCGACGAGCAGTACTTC.

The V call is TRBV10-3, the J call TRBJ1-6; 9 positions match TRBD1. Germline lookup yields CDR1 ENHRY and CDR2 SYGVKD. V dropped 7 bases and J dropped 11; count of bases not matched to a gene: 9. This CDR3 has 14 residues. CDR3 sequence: CAIKSGQGSAPLHF. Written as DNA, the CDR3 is TGTGCCATCAAATCGGGACAGGGAAGCGCACCCCTCCACTTT.

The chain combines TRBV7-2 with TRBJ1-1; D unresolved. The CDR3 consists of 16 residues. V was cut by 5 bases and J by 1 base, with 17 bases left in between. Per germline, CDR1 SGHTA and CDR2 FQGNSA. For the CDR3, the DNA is TGTGCCAGCAGCCCCGTCATTGGGCACCCGAACACTGAAGCTTTCTTT. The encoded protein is CASSPVIGHPNTEAFF.

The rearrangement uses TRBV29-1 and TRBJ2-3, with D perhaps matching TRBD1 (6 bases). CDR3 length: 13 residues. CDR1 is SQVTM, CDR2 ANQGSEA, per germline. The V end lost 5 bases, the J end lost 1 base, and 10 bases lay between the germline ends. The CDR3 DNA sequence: TGCAGCGTTCAGGGGATGGGCACAGATACGCAGTATTTT. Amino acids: CSVQGMGTDTQYF.

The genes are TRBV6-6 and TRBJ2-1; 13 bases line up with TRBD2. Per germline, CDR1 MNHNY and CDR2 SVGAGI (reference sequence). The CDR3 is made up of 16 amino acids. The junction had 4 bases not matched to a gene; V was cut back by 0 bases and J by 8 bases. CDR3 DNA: TGTGCCAGCAGTTACTCACTAGCGGGGGGGAGCTATGAGCAGTTCTTC. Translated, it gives CASSYSLAGGSYEQFF.

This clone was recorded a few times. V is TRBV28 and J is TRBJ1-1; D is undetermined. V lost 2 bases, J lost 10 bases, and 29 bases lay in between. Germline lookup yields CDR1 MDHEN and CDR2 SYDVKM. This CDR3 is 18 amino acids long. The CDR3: CASSLSGGVLSPPDVAFF. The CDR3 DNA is TGTGCCAGCAGTTTAAGCGGCGGGGTATTGTCCCCCCCGGACGTAGCTTTCTTT. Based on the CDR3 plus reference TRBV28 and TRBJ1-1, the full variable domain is DVKVTQSSRYLVKRTGEKVFLECVQDMDHENMFWYRQDPGLGLRLIYFSYDVKMKEKGDIPEGYSVSREKKERFSLILESASTNQTSMYLCASSLSGGVLSPPDVAFFGQGTRLTVV.